The present TCR beta chain was sequenced within a study of cytomegalovirus exposure and HLA in healthy donors. After removal of 3 bases from V and 7 bases from J, the junction contained 5 bases not matched to a gene. Germline CDR1 reads WSHSY; CDR2 reads SAAADI. CDR3 length equals 15 residues. The study's findings and limits: With further analysis later on, most CMV-associated TCR beta chains appeared HLA-restricted. Earlier analysis found most TCR beta V segments productive about 87% or about 30% of the time.

PCR employed 60 Vbeta and 13 Jbeta primers. Here immunoSEQ multiplex PCR was the method, and the copy in TCRdb shows in-frame clones only, minus some. This table holds roughly 180,000 clones, 80% found once. Turning to this clone: The antigen is not known.

This cohort consisted of healthy bone marrow donors. The chain joins TRBV10-2 to TRBJ1-5; 11 bases map to TRBD1. Sequenced input: PBMCs. The receptor's source is a man aged 25 to 40 in good health and CMV-seronegative. CDR3 bases: TGCGCCAGCAGTGACTACGGACAGGGGGCCCAGCCCCAGCATTTT. This translates into CASSDYGQGAQPQHF.